This paragraph reports one T cell receptor (beta chain). This entry comes from a study of T cell changes during pregnancy in multiple sclerosis. The CDR3 runs 13 residues. The V gene lost 0 bases and the J gene lost 4 bases, with 5 bases spanning the gap. Germline assignment: CDR1 SGHRS and CDR2 YFSETQ. Generated by immunoSEQ multiplex PCR, the TCRdb table keeps only in-frame clones and is missing some. The sample records 50,000 to 65,000 clones, roughly 96% being singletons. This TCR derives from a female donor with multiple sclerosis, enrolled in a pregnancy study. The source material was CD8+ T cells from peripheral blood mononuclear cells, sampled after pregnancy. The V gene is TRBV5-1, the J gene TRBJ1-5; possibly TRBD1 for D (5 bases). The CDR3 sequence is CASSLGQNQPQHF. The CDR3 DNA sequence: TGCGCCAGCAGCTTGGGACAGAATCAGCCCCAGCATTTT.